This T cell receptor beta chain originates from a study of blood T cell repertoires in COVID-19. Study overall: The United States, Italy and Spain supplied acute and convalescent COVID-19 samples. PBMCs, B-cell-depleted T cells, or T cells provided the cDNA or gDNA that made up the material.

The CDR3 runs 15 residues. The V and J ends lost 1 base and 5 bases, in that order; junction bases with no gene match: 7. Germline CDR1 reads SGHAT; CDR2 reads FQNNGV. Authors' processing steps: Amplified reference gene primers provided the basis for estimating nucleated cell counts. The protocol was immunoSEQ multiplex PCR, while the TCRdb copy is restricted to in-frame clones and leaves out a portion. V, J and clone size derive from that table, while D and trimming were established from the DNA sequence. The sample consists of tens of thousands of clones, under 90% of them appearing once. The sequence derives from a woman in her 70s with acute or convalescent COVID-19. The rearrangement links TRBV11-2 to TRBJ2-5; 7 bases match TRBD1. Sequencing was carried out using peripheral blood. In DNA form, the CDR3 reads TGTGCCAGCAGCTTAGGGGCAGGGGGTTGGGAGACCCAGTACTTC. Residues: CASSLGAGGWETQYF.